The rows below give T cell receptor beta chains drawn from one sample of a study of cytomegalovirus exposure and HLA in healthy donors. TCRdb keeps only in-frame clones here, not all; method: immunoSEQ multiplex PCR. The table includes about 41,000 clones, more than 65% detected once. The sequencing input was PBMCs. The receptors were gathered from a man between 50 and 59 years old in good health and CMV-seronegative. Each CDR3 is given without its conserved first and last residue. Only part of the rows carry a size: once, few, many, or a class if the clone is expanded.

abundance | v_gene | CDR3aa
few | TRBV15 | ATSRIGEEAF
NA | TRBV6-6 | ASSYGQVEAF
NA | TRBV30 | AWSFPQGIGQPQH
NA | TRBV6-6 | ASSSSETQY
NA | TRBV28 | ASSLEVGTGVRYEQY
once | TRBV10-3 | AISESRAETQY
NA | TRBV7-2 | ASSWDRVRNEQF
few | TRBV28 | ASFTTGTYEQY
NA | TRBV7-7 | ASSLAGATDTQY
NA | TRBV7-6 | ASSLAEDGAYEQY
NA | TRBV19 | ASSIDPSFRGEQF
NA | TRBV9 | ASSPGLATDTQY
NA | TRBV27 | ASRVPGTGRYEQY
NA | TRBV19 | ASSAPGQGIYNEQF
NA | TRBV18 | ASSPIEYSGANVLT
NA | TRBV6-5 | ASSRLAGSADTQY
once | TRBV27 | ASSRTSMSSYNEQF
NA | TRBV27 | ASKPGLAGDTQY
NA | TRBV6-5 | ASNRGHNNSPLH
NA | TRBV19 | ASSTTATGSHEQY
NA | TRBV7-8 | ASSPGSETQY
NA | TRBV7-2 | ASSLLAAGGPDTQY
NA | TRBV5-4 | ASSPGGFSMDEQF
NA | TRBV11-3 | ASSLLIQGTEAF
NA | TRBV1 | TSSPTSGYTDTQY
NA | TRBV6-5 | ASNGNYGYT
NA | TRBV15 | ATSREGLTQY
NA | TRBV4-1 | ASSHWTSEKTQY
NA | TRBV7-9 | ASSLETGGNSPLH
NA | TRBV28 | ASSFPGQAIPSGNTIY
NA | TRBV6-5 | ASSAGGSGNQPQH
medium-sized | TRBV6-5 | ASSDRNEQF
few | TRBV10-3 | AISGVRGVTYNEQF
NA | TRBV6-5 | ASSYGTPNTGELF
NA | TRBV5-5 | ASSHRGTDTQY
NA | TRBV15 | ATSRAGGAAF
NA | TRBV28 | ASNRILLGEQY
once | TRBV7-8 | ASSLVAGGHDGELF
NA | TRBV7-6 | ASSDTSGRAGETQY
NA | TRBV11-1 | ASSRDRGQTYEQY
NA | TRBV11-2 | ASSLAAEYEQY
NA | TRBV18 | ASSPFSAQGTYEQY